The clone carrying this T cell receptor (beta chain) was detected only a few times. The data originate from a study of cytomegalovirus exposure and HLA in healthy donors. Whole-study context: When 300 to 500 donors were genotyped, around 77% of them were found to fall in the Caucasian-associated ancestry cluster.

The PCR was carried out with 60 Vbeta primers and 13 Jbeta primers. The assay was immunoSEQ multiplex PCR, and TCRdb's table has in-frame clones only and misses some. Here the sample spans about 160,000 clones, around 85% being singletons. The CDR3 consists of 16 residues. Germline values: CDR1 ENHRY, CDR2 SYGVKD. V was trimmed by 6 bases and J by 5 bases, leaving 22 bases between them. The material sequenced was PBMCs. This chain uses TRBV10-3 with TRBJ1-1; D not certain. The TCR comes from a middle-aged man in good health and CMV-seropositive. For the CDR3, the DNA is TGTGCCATCAGCTACCAGGAAGTTTCGAGTAGTACTGAAGCTTTCTTT. Its protein product is CAISYQEVSSSTEAFF.